Described below is a single TCR beta chain sequence and its context. Profiled with immunoSEQ multiplex PCR; TCRdb holds only in-frame clones, not every one. Seen here are about 99,000 clones, 70% to 90% observed once, and the top ten hold around 2.7%. CDR3 length: 14 amino acids. Trimming removed 3 bases from V and 3 bases from J; junction bases left unmatched: 5. The V gene's germline CDR1 is MNHEY and CDR2 SMNVEV (reference sequence). The sample originates from a study of T cell responses to AZD1222 COVID-19 vaccine. Sequencing was performed on peripheral blood, taken on day 0 of AZD1222 vaccination. The receptor comes from an adult in good health. The chain couples TRBV27 to TRBJ2-7, with 7 bases matching TRBD2. The CDR3 loop reads CASSFGAGVYEQYF. The CDR3 nucleotides read TGTGCCAGCAGTTTCGGGGCGGGGGTCTACGAGCAGTACTTC.